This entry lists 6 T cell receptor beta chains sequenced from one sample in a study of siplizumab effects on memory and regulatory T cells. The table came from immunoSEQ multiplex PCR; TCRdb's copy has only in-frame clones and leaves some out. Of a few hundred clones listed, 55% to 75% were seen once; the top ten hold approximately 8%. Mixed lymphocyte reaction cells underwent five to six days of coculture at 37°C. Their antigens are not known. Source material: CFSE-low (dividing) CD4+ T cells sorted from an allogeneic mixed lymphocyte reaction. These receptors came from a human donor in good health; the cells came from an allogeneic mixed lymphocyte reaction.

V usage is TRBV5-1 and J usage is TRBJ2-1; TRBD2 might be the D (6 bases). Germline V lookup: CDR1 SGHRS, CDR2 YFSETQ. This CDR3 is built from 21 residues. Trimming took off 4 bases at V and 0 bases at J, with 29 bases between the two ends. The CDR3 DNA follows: TGCGCCAGCAGCAAGAGGGCCACTATCGCGGGACCCCTCATCTCCTACAATGAGCAGTTCTTC. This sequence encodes CASSKRATIAGPLISYNEQFF. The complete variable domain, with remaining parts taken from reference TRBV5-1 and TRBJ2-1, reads KAGVTQTPRYLIKTRGQQVTLSCSPISGHRSVSWYQQTPGQGLQFLFEYFSETQRNKGNFPGRFSGRQFSNSRSEMNVSTLELGDSALYLCASSKRATIAGPLISYNEQFFGPGTRLTVL.

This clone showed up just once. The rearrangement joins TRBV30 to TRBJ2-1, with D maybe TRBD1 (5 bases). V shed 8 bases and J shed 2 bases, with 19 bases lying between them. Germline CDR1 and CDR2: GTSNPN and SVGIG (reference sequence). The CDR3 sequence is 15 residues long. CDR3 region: CAGARGLHTYNEQFF. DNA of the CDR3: TGTGCCGGGGCCCGTGGGCTTCATACCTACAATGAGCAGTTCTTC.

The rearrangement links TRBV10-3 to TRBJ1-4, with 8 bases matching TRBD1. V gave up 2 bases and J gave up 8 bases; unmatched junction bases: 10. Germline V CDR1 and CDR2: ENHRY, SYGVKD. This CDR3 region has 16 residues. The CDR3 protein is CAISEPNGQGGEKLFF. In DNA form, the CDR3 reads TGTGCCATCAGTGAGCCCAACGGACAGGGAGGCGAAAAACTGTTTTTT.

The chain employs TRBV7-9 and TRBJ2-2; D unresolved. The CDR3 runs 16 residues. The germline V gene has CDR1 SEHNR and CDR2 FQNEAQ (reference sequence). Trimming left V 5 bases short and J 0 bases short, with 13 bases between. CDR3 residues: CASSDLRRANTGELFF. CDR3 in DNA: TGTGCCAGCAGCGACCTGCGGAGAGCGAACACCGGGGAGCTGTTTTTT.

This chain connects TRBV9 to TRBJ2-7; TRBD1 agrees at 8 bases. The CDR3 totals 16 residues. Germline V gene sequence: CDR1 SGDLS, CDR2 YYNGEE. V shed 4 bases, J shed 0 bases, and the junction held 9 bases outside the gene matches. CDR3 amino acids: CASSLGTGRSSYEQYF. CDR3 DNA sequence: TGTGCCAGCAGCCTCGGGACAGGTAGGAGCTCCTACGAGCAGTACTTC.

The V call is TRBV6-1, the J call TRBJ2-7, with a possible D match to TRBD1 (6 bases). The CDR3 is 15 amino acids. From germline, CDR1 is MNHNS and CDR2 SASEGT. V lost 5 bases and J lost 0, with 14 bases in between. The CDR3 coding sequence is TGTGCCAGCAGTCACCACAGGGCCGGCTCCTACGAGCAGTACTTC. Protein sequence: CASSHHRAGSYEQYF.